Sequencing of this T cell receptor beta chain was carried out in a study of early T cells in non-severe SARS-CoV-2 infection. The wider study: Sequencing of unsorted whole blood was done on bulk RNA, leaving chains unpaired. Study observations and caveats: Comparison of clonotypes with VDJdb favored anti-spike CD8 responses while missing private and CD4 specificities.

This clonotype was counted only a few times. As yet, its antigen is unknown. CDR1 SEHNR and CDR2 FQNEAQ come from the germline V gene (reference sequence). The length of the CDR3 is 15 residues. J lost 2 bases, V lost 3 bases, and 2 bases had no gene match. Unique molecular identifiers (one per individual cDNA molecule) were attached. From the 5' RACE reads, TCRdb called clonotypes with MiXCR, one entry per CDR3 protein. The table lists about 90,000 distinct CDR3 sequences, 13% to 15% of them singletons. The genes are TRBV7-9 and TRBJ2-3, with TRBD2 matching over 10 bases. Sequencing input: whole blood. This receptor was taken from an adult who was a healthcare worker with PCR-confirmed SARS-CoV-2 infection or an uninfected control (not recorded which). CDR3 residues: CASSFGLAVTDTQYF. CDR3 DNA sequence: TGTGCCAGCAGCTTCGGACTAGCGGTCACAGATACGCAGTATTTT.